This TCR beta chain appears in the sequencing data of a study of identical twins. TCRdb used MiXCR to reprocess the 5' RACE reads, holding one entry per CDR3 protein. The data hold under 900,000 distinct CDR3 sequences, with more than 9% observed a single time. Separately, the same data were catalogued under a study of yellow fever vaccine responses in identical twins. That report adds: Twins reportedly had a vaccine T cell response that seemed partly convergent, partly personalized.

The TCR sequence derives from a woman under 30 in good health. The sample was PBMCs.

This chain's CDR3 is CASSVGRGDKNIQYF. The DNA for the CDR3 is TGCGCCAGCAGTGTGGGCAGAGGGGACAAAAACATTCAGTACTTC. V gene TRBV10-2 combines with J gene TRBJ2-4, with D perhaps being TRBD1 or TRBD2 (5 bases each). The CDR3 runs to 15 residues. Germline-derived CDR1 and CDR2 are WSHSY and SAAADI. Trimming took off 4 bases at V and 3 bases at J, with 13 bases between the two ends.